These 23 T cell receptor beta chains originate from one sample sequenced in a study of T cell responses to AZD1222 COVID-19 vaccine. Sequencing was performed with immunoSEQ multiplex PCR; in TCRdb, only in-frame clones are kept and a portion is missing. Of 75,000 to 90,000 clones listed, more than 75% are singletons. The sequencing used peripheral blood, collected on day 0 of AZD1222 vaccination. Receptors originate from an adult in good health.

The V gene is TRBV28, the J gene TRBJ2-7; 8 nucleotides agree with TRBD2. The length of the CDR3 is 14 residues. Germline V gene sequence: CDR1 MDHEN, CDR2 SYDVKM. V shed 7 bases, J shed 2 bases, and the junction held 7 bases outside the gene matches. The CDR3 reads CASTPGTRAYEQYF. In DNA, the CDR3 is TGTGCCAGCACCCCCGGGACTAGGGCCTACGAGCAGTACTTC.

This rearrangement joins TRBV27 to TRBJ1-1; maybe TRBD1 (5 bases). The CDR3 is 15 residues long. From germline, CDR1 is MNHEY and CDR2 SMNVEV (reference sequence). Trimming removed 4 bases from V and 1 base from J, with 13 bases in between. The CDR3 protein is CASSSRGRKNTEAFF. DNA for the CDR3: TGTGCCAGCAGTTCACGGGGGAGGAAGAACACTGAAGCTTTCTTT.

The rearrangement uses TRBV3-1 (or the pseudogene TRBV3-2) and TRBJ2-7; 7 nucleotides align to TRBD2. The V and J ends lost 0 bases and 1 base, in that order; junction bases with no gene match: 9. From germline, CDR1 is LGHDT and CDR2 YNNKEL (reference sequence). This CDR3 comprises 17 residues. The CDR3 reads CASSQDLGGSWSYEQYF. Written as DNA, the CDR3 is TGTGCCAGCAGCCAAGATTTAGGCGGGAGTTGGTCCTACGAGCAGTACTTC.

The V gene is TRBV5-1, the J gene TRBJ2-2; D uncertain. CDR3 length: 14 residues. V lost 3 bases and J 7 bases, leaving 13 bases between the germline ends. CDR1 SGHRS and CDR2 YFSETQ come from the germline V gene. CDR3 amino acids: CASSSLTNHGELFF. The CDR3 coding sequence is TGCGCCAGCAGCTCCTTAACTAACCACGGGGAGCTGTTTTTT.

The V call is TRBV5-4, the J call TRBJ1-1; D is undetermined. CDR1 and CDR2 from the germline V gene are SGHNT and YYREEE (reference sequence). The ends were cut back, 4 bases at V and 1 base at J, with 17 bases in the middle. This CDR3 region has 16 residues. CDR3: CASSPAEARTNTEAFF. For the CDR3, the DNA is TGTGCCAGCAGCCCGGCAGAAGCCAGGACGAACACTGAAGCTTTCTTT.

This clone was seen just once. The chain has TRBV4-3 and TRBJ2-2; 9 nucleotides line up with TRBD1. V was clipped by 8 bases and J by 4 bases; unmatched bases: 5. The CDR3 totals 14 residues. The germline V gene has CDR1 LGHNA and CDR2 YSLEER. The CDR3 spells CASGTGRATGELFF. CDR3 DNA sequence: TGCGCCAGCGGGACAGGGCGGGCCACCGGGGAGCTGTTTTTT.

In this sample, this clone turned up a few times. An end of the junction does not agree with germline; a read error may underlie this. Distinct nucleotide sequences in the sample also encode this CDR3. The CDR3 region has the DNA TGCGCCAGCAGCCTGGACCAGGAGACCCAGTACTTC. It yields the protein CASSLDQETQYF. This rearrangement joins TRBV5-1 to TRBJ2-5; D is undetermined. Germline assignment: CDR1 SGHRS and CDR2 YFSETQ. The CDR3 length is 12 residues.

Comment on this clone: Other DNA sequences from this sample encode an identical CDR3 as well. This rearrangement joins TRBV15 to TRBJ1-2; no clear D. Germline CDR1 reads LNHNV; CDR2 reads YYDKDF (reference sequence). V was pared by 0 bases and J by 6 bases, with 8 bases between. This CDR3 has 13 residues. The CDR3 bases are TGTGCCACCAGCAGAGATAGGGTAGATGGCTACACCTTC. Amino acid sequence: CATSRDRVDGYTF.

V usage is TRBV24-1 and J usage is TRBJ2-1, with TRBD2 matching 7 bases. The CDR3 spans 15 residues. The J segment lost 7 bases and the V segment lost 1 base, leaving 6 bases of the junction unmatched. Germline values: CDR1 KGHDR, CDR2 SFDVKD. The DNA for the CDR3 is TGTGCCACCAGTGATTTTGGGGGAGGGATGAATGAGCAGTTCTTC. It translates to CATSDFGGGMNEQFF.

This clone was observed once. The chain carries TRBV12-3 or TRBV12-4 and TRBJ2-5; no clear D gene. V lost 0 bases and J 4 bases, leaving 3 bases between the germline ends. The CDR3 consists of 12 residues. This CDR3 is CASSLARETQYF. The CDR3 DNA reads TGTGCCAGCAGTTTAGCGCGAGAGACCCAGTACTTC.

This chain links TRBV7-9 with TRBJ2-7; D may correspond to TRBD1 or TRBD2 (6 bases each). The CDR3 length is 14 residues. With 5 bases removed from V and 5 bases from J, the gap between germline ends came to 16 bases. Germline V gene lookup returns CDR1 SEHNR and CDR2 FQNEAQ (reference sequence). Written as DNA, the CDR3 is TGTGCCAGCAGCAGGGGGGAGGACTACGACGAGCAGTACTTC. Its protein is CASSRGEDYDEQYF.

This clone showed up just a few times. V and J are TRBV7-6 and TRBJ1-4; D call uncertain. With 1 base removed from V and 4 bases from J, the gap between germline ends came to 10 bases. CDR1 and CDR2 (germline): SGHVS, FNYEAQ. The CDR3 is 15 residues long. CDR3 bases: TGTGCCAGCAGCTTAGGAGTAGGGTTTAATGAAAAACTGTTTTTT. Its protein product is CASSLGVGFNEKLFF.

This sequence joins TRBV6-5 and TRBJ1-3; D is uncertain. Germline CDR1 reads MNHEY; CDR2 reads SVGAGI. V dropped 4 bases and J dropped 8 bases, with 18 bases sitting between them. This CDR3 spans 15 amino acids. CDR3 residues: CASSSRRNLRDTIYF. CDR3 coding DNA: TGTGCCAGCAGTTCGCGCCGCAACTTACGGGACACCATATATTTT.

The rearrangement uses TRBV5-4 and TRBJ2-3, with 8 bases aligning to TRBD2. With 4 bases clipped from V and 1 base from J, the junction kept 8 bases outside the gene matches. Germline V CDR1 and CDR2: SGHNT, YYREEE (reference sequence). CDR3 length: 16 amino acids. CDR3 sequence reads: CASSALRGGRTDTQYF. For the CDR3, the DNA is TGTGCCAGCAGCGCTTTACGGGGGGGCCGCACAGATACGCAGTATTTT.

The rearrangement uses TRBV5-8 and TRBJ2-7; D uncertain. The CDR3 covers 15 residues. CDR1 is SGHTS, CDR2 YDEGEE, per germline. V lost 2 bases and J lost 6, with 18 bases in between. The CDR3 loop is CASSLVGQTRSEQYF. The CDR3 region has the DNA TGTGCCAGCAGCTTAGTAGGCCAGACCAGGTCCGAGCAGTACTTC.

The V and J genes are TRBV6-5 and TRBJ1-6; 7 positions match TRBD1. Germline V lookup: CDR1 MNHEY, CDR2 SVGAGI. V lost 4 bases and J lost 7; bases outside the gene matches: 7. The length of the CDR3 is 15 residues. CDR3 DNA sequence: TGTGCCAGCAGTTCTTGGGACAGTAAGAATTCACCCCTCCACTTT. Translating gives CASSSWDSKNSPLHF.

This clone was picked up a small number of times. Other DNA sequences in this specimen translate into the identical CDR3. The CDR3 spells CASSPQRGMNTEAFF. CDR3 bases: TGTGCCAGCAGCCCCCAGCGTGGAATGAACACTGAAGCTTTCTTT. The chain employs TRBV5-4 and TRBJ1-1, with D uncertain. V lost 4 bases to trimming and J lost 0 bases, with 13 bases between them. The CDR3 runs 15 residues. Looked up from germline, CDR1 is SGHNT and CDR2 is YYREEE (reference sequence).

V is TRBV30 and J is TRBJ2-1, with TRBD2 matching over 10 bases. Germline CDR1 is GTSNPN and CDR2 is SVGIG (reference sequence). This CDR3 has 17 amino acids. V lost 1 base and J lost 7; bases outside the gene matches: 13. The CDR3 region is CAWSAPLLAGHLNEQFF. CDR3 in DNA: TGTGCCTGGAGTGCCCCACTACTAGCGGGACACTTAAATGAGCAGTTCTTC.

The chain is built from TRBV30 and TRBJ2-7; D not certain. The CDR3 totals 12 residues. V lost 2 bases and J 0 bases, leaving 5 bases between the germline ends. Germline values: CDR1 GTSNPN, CDR2 SVGIG (reference sequence). In DNA form, the CDR3 reads TGTGCCTGGAGTCTCTCCTCCTACGAGCAGTACTTC. Its translation: CAWSLSSYEQYF.

For this clone: The same CDR3 also results from other DNA sequences found in this sample. This CDR3 reads CASSSTGELFF. The CDR3 DNA is TGTGCCAGCAGTTCCACCGGGGAGCTGTTTTTT. The V call is TRBV12-3 or TRBV12-4, the J call TRBJ2-2; the D is unclear. The ends were cut back, 4 bases at V and 4 bases at J, with 1 base in the middle. The CDR3 has 11 amino acids.

CDR3 bases: TGTGCCAGCAGTCAACATACCGCAGGGAGTAATTCACCCCTCCACTTT. The encoded protein is CASSQHTAGSNSPLHF. The chain employs TRBV6-6 and TRBJ1-6; D might be TRBD1 (5 bases). The germline gives CDR1 MNHNY, CDR2 SVGAGI (reference sequence). CDR3 size: 16 residues. Trimming shortened V by 5 bases and J by 6 bases, and 17 bases separated the two germline ends.

The chain uses TRBV28 and TRBJ1-5; D remains unclear. The V end lost 3 bases, the J end lost 6 bases, and 6 bases lay between the germline ends. The CDR3 spans 12 residues. CDR1 is MDHEN and CDR2 is SYDVKM in the germline V gene. This chain's CDR3 is CASSLAGQPQHF. The DNA of the CDR3 is TGTGCCAGCAGTTTGGCGGGTCAGCCCCAGCATTTT.

The V gene is TRBV5-4, the J gene TRBJ2-1; D gene uncertain. CDR3 length equals 11 residues. CDR1 SGHNT and CDR2 YYREEE come from the germline V gene (reference sequence). V dropped 4 bases and J dropped 9 bases, with 8 bases sitting between them. The CDR3 nucleotides are TGTGCCAGCAGCCGGGTGGGTGAGCAGTTCTTC. Translation gives CASSRVGEQFF.